This record covers a single T cell receptor beta chain. Other DNA sequences in this specimen translate into the identical CDR3. This entry belongs to a study of shared clonotypes between healthy human individuals. V dropped 1 base and J dropped 4 bases, with 8 bases sitting between them. Germline CDR1 reads GTSNPN; CDR2 reads SVGIG (reference sequence). The CDR3 is made up of 14 amino acids. Only in-frame clones appear in the TCRdb table, and some are missing; sequencing was by immunoSEQ multiplex PCR. The repertoire holds 2,100,000 or so clones, with around 95% as singletons. Sequencing was done on a sample of naive CD4+ T cells sorted from blood. Subset indicated: CD45RA+ positively selected. This chain joins TRBV30 and TRBJ2-6, with a tentative D call TRBD1 (6 bases). This TCR was sampled from a young man in good health. The CDR3 bases are TGTGCCTGGAGTGCGGGGACAGGGGCCAACGTCCTGACTTTC. This codes for CAWSAGTGANVLTF.